Presented here are 27 T cell receptor beta chains from one specimen sequenced in a study of tumor-infiltrating lymphocytes in localized non-small cell lung cancer (dated by TCRdb to about 2021). The library relied on the immunoSEQ multiplex PCR assay. TCRdb stores this immuneACCESS table with in-frame sequences only. Part of the clones is absent; in the studies checked, under half of the shortfall reflects unresolved V genes, and no reason is known for the rest. A total of about 14,000 clones appear in this sample, around two thirds of them only once. In total, the top ten clones hold less than 25% of the sample. Sequenced sample: uninvolved lung tissue not adjacent to the tumor. These receptors originate from a human donor with non-small cell lung cancer.

The table lists this clone with a count of one. The rearrangement links TRBV6-6 to TRBJ1-2, with D tentatively TRBD1 (5 bases). Germline V lookup: CDR1 MNHNY, CDR2 SVGAGI (reference sequence). The CDR3 sequence is 14 residues long. Trimming took off 1 base at V and 5 bases at J, with 11 bases between the two ends. The CDR3 nucleotides read TGTGCCAGCAGTTACTTTGGGGCGGGGTATGGCTACACCTTC. Translated: CASSYFGAGYGYTF.

This chain uses TRBV5-1 with TRBJ2-7; D gene unclear. The CDR3 length is 14 residues. With 0 bases removed from V and 3 bases from J, the gap between germline ends came to 10 bases. Germline V lookup: CDR1 SGHRS, CDR2 YFSETQ. The CDR3 spells CASSLEPPGYEQYF. The CDR3 bases are TGCGCCAGCAGCTTGGAACCCCCGGGCTACGAGCAGTACTTC.

The table lists this clone with a few counts. The genes are TRBV6-5 and TRBJ2-7; D gene unclear. Germline CDR1 MNHEY, CDR2 SVGAGI. The germline V and J ends were trimmed by 0 bases and 5 bases, with 8 bases remaining between them. There are 13 residues in the CDR3. CDR3 amino acids: CASSYSFGDEQYF. Written as DNA, the CDR3 is TGTGCCAGCAGTTACTCATTTGGGGACGAGCAGTACTTC.

This clone was seen just once. V usage is TRBV7-3 and J usage is TRBJ2-1, with TRBD2 matching 11 bases. V was pared by 4 bases and J by 5 bases, with 4 bases of the junction left unmatched. The CDR3 is 15 residues long. Germline lookup yields CDR1 SGHTA and CDR2 FQGTGA. CDR3 DNA sequence: TGTGCCAGCAGCTCTAGCGGGGGGCAAGACAATGAGCAGTTCTTC. Translated, it gives CASSSSGGQDNEQFF.

The chain couples TRBV6-1 to TRBJ1-5; D unresolved. This CDR3 is 14 amino acids long. Trimming stripped 2 bases from V and 2 bases from J, with 7 bases between. CDR1 and CDR2 (germline): MNHNS, SASEGT. The CDR3 loop is CASSERLGNQPQHF. DNA for the CDR3: TGTGCCAGCAGTGAAAGGTTGGGCAATCAGCCCCAGCATTTT.

In this sample, this clone is medium-sized (0.01 to 0.1%). The chain uses TRBV7-3 and TRBJ2-1; maybe TRBD2 (5 bases). This CDR3 spans 15 amino acids. V was cut by 3 bases and J by 6 bases, with 15 bases left in between. Germline V CDR1 and CDR2: SGHTA, FQGTGA. The DNA for the CDR3 is TGTGCCAGCAGCTTCGTATCTAGCCCCCCCAATGAGCAGTTCTTC. It codes for CASSFVSSPPNEQFF.

This clone is deemed medium-sized. This rearrangement joins TRBV30 to TRBJ2-7, with D possibly being TRBD2 (7 bases). V lost 0 bases and J 7 bases, leaving 16 bases between the germline ends. This CDR3 has 14 residues. Germline CDR1 and CDR2: GTSNPN and SVGIG (reference sequence). In nucleotides, the CDR3 is TGTGCCTGGAGTGTACGCGGGGGCAGCCGGGAGCAGTACTTC. Translated, it gives CAWSVRGGSREQYF.

The chain combines TRBV6-1 with TRBJ1-4, with D unresolved. Trimming took 2 bases from V and 7 from J, leaving 11 bases between them. The CDR3 is 14 residues long. Looked up from germline, CDR1 is MNHNS and CDR2 is SASEGT. The CDR3 is CASSEPGSGEKLFF. The DNA of the CDR3 is TGTGCCAGCAGTGAACCGGGATCGGGTGAAAAACTGTTTTTT.

The chain has TRBV9 and TRBJ1-2, with D uncertain. Germline V gene data show CDR1 as SGDLS and CDR2 as YYNGEE. The germline V and J ends were trimmed by 0 bases and 5 bases, with 5 bases remaining between them. The CDR3 has 12 residues. This CDR3 is CASSVAGYGYTF. CDR3 coding DNA: TGTGCCAGCAGCGTAGCCGGTTATGGCTACACCTTC.

The chain joins TRBV7-9 to TRBJ2-1; D not resolved. The CDR3 length is 12 residues. V lost 5 bases to trimming and J lost 10 bases, with 12 bases between them. The V gene's germline CDR1 is SEHNR and CDR2 FQNEAQ (reference sequence). CDR3 sequence reads: CASSPLGREQFF. CDR3 DNA sequence: TGTGCCAGCAGCCCCCTTGGTCGGGAGCAGTTCTTC.

The gene calls are TRBV7-2 and TRBJ2-1, with D unclear. Germline V gene data show CDR1 as SGHTA and CDR2 as FQGNSA. Trimming took 1 base from V and 10 from J, leaving 14 bases between them. The CDR3 totals 14 residues. The CDR3 nucleotides are TGTGCCAGCAGCTTAGGGGCCTACGCGCTAGAGCAGTTCTTC. It translates to CASSLGAYALEQFF.

This clone was counted a few times. V gene TRBV4-1 combines with J gene TRBJ1-1, with D possibly being TRBD1 (5 bases). The V gene's germline CDR1 is MGHRA and CDR2 YSYEKL. CDR3 length: 15 residues. V was trimmed by 2 bases and J by 4 bases, leaving 14 bases between them. The CDR3, as DNA: TGCGCCAGCAGCCAAAAGGGGAGGGGTAGCACTGAAGCTTTCTTT. Amino acid sequence: CASSQKGRGSTEAFF.

The chain uses TRBV2 and TRBJ2-7; 9 bases agree with TRBD1. The V and J ends lost 7 bases and 0 bases, in that order; junction bases with no gene match: 13. CDR3 length equals 17 residues. The germline gives CDR1 SNHLY, CDR2 FYNNEI. For the CDR3, the DNA is TGTGCCAGCAATTTACCCCGGGACAGGGTAAGCTCCTACGAGCAGTACTTC. Translation: CASNLPRDRVSSYEQYF.

This clone is termed medium-sized. The V and J genes are TRBV30 and TRBJ1-5; D gene uncertain. V gave up 2 bases and J gave up 1 base, with 12 bases separating them. The CDR3 covers 15 residues. Germline assignment: CDR1 GTSNPN and CDR2 SVGIG (reference sequence). The CDR3 protein is CAWSSMAVSNQPQHF. CDR3 nucleotides: TGTGCCTGGAGTTCGATGGCCGTAAGCAATCAGCCCCAGCATTTT.

The CDR3 reads CASRGQGGIEAFF. In DNA, the CDR3 is TGTGCCAGTAGGGGACAGGGAGGAATTGAAGCTTTCTTT. The rearrangement joins TRBV19 to TRBJ1-1, with 9 bases that match TRBD1. Germline CDR1 is LNHDA and CDR2 is SQIVND (reference sequence). This CDR3 has 13 residues. The ends lost 6 bases at V and 7 bases at J; junction bases unmatched: 6.

As to this clone: Different DNA sequences within this sample yield the same CDR3. The chain joins TRBV19 to TRBJ2-7, with D perhaps matching TRBD2 (6 bases). The CDR3 loop spans 15 amino acids. CDR1 and CDR2 from the germline V gene are LNHDA and SQIVND (reference sequence). V lost 3 bases to trimming and J lost 1 base, with 13 bases between them. The CDR3: CASSIGGTASYEQYF. The CDR3 DNA is TGTGCCAGTAGTATCGGCGGGACCGCTTCCTACGAGCAGTACTTC.

The V gene is TRBV28, the J gene TRBJ2-3; possible D gene TRBD1, 5 bases. Germline CDR1 reads MDHEN; CDR2 reads SYDVKM. The CDR3 runs to 16 residues. Trimming pared 4 bases from V and 8 bases from J, leaving 22 bases between. CDR3: CASSSTPGQARGTQYF. CDR3 sequence (DNA): TGTGCCAGCAGTTCTACGCCCGGACAAGCACGAGGTACGCAGTATTTT.

The rearrangement joins TRBV19 to TRBJ2-6, with D unresolved. V was shortened by 4 bases and J by 0 bases, with 7 bases between the two germline ends. The CDR3 spans 15 residues. The germline CDR1 and CDR2 sequences are LNHDA and SQIVND (reference sequence). The CDR3 coding sequence is TGTGCCAGTAGTAGCGGCGGCTCTGGGGCCAACGTCCTGACTTTC. Translated: CASSSGGSGANVLTF.

The chain has TRBV6-5 and TRBJ2-1; no clear D gene. The CDR3 is 12 residues long. V lost 2 bases and J 9 bases, leaving 8 bases between the germline ends. Germline CDR1 MNHEY, CDR2 SVGAGI. Here the CDR3 reads CASSYGLFEQFF. The CDR3 DNA is TGTGCCAGCAGTTACGGTCTTTTTGAGCAGTTCTTC.

This rearrangement joins TRBV15 to TRBJ1-2; no firm D call. The CDR3 is 15 amino acids. In germline, CDR1 is LNHNV, CDR2 YYDKDF (reference sequence). V was pared by 0 bases and J by 4 bases, with 12 bases between. CDR3 sequence: CATSRDHEQIYGYTF. Written as DNA, the CDR3 is TGTGCCACCAGCAGAGATCACGAACAGATCTATGGCTACACCTTC. The full variable domain, with the rest looked up from reference TRBV15 and TRBJ1-2, is DAMVIQNPRYQVTQFGKPVTLSCSQTLNHNVMYWYQQKSSQAPKLLFHYYDKDFNNEADTPDNFQSRRPNTSFCFLDIRSPGLGDTAMYLCATSRDHEQIYGYTFGSGTRLTVV.

This clone rates as medium-sized (0.01 to 0.1%). The chain carries TRBV28 and TRBJ2-7, with 7 bases lining up with TRBD2. The CDR3 contains 14 residues. J gave up 2 bases and V 7 bases, and 8 bases lay outside the gene matches. The germline V gene encodes CDR1 MDHEN and CDR2 SYDVKM. The DNA for the CDR3 is TGTGCCAGCACCCCAGGGAGGGCGGCCTACGAGCAGTACTTC. Its protein is CASTPGRAAYEQYF.

The chain uses TRBV2 and TRBJ1-1, with D hard to call. Trimming shortened V by 5 bases and J by 1 base, and 11 bases separated the two germline ends. This CDR3 has 14 residues. The germline gives CDR1 SNHLY, CDR2 FYNNEI. CDR3 in amino acids: CASSLGLKNTEAFF. The DNA of the CDR3 is TGTGCCAGCAGTCTCGGACTGAAGAACACTGAAGCTTTCTTT. Variable domain in full (rest from reference TRBV2 and TRBJ1-1): EPEVTQTPSHQVTQMGQEVILRCVPISNHLYFYWYRQILGQKVEFLVSFYNNEISEKSEIFDDQFSVERPDGSNFTLKIRSTKLEDSAMYFCASSLGLKNTEAFFGQGTRLTVV.

This clone has just one count. V usage is TRBV19 and J usage is TRBJ2-3; no clear D gene. This CDR3 is 14 amino acids long. Germline-derived CDR1 and CDR2 are LNHDA and SQIVND (reference sequence). The V and J ends lost 3 bases and 0 bases respectively, with 7 bases between them. As DNA, the CDR3 is TGTGCCAGTAGTATGGATGCGAGCACAGATACGCAGTATTTT. This sequence encodes CASSMDASTDTQYF.

The chain joins TRBV6-1 to TRBJ1-2; possibly TRBD1 for D (6 bases). Looked up from germline, CDR1 is MNHNS and CDR2 is SASEGT. This CDR3 contains 15 residues. Deletions cut 6 bases from V and 5 bases from J, with 19 bases between. This CDR3 is CASRAEQGLGYGYTF. CDR3 DNA sequence: TGTGCCAGCAGGGCAGAACAGGGTCTAGGATATGGCTACACCTTC.

The chain combines TRBV5-8 with TRBJ2-7, with 7 bases fitting TRBD1. CDR1 is SGHTS and CDR2 is YDEGEE in the germline V gene. This CDR3 region has 14 residues. V lost 5 bases, J lost 3 bases, and 8 bases stayed unmatched. CDR3 amino acids: CASSPRQGRYEQYF. The CDR3 region has the DNA TGTGCCAGCAGTCCGAGACAGGGACGCTACGAGCAGTACTTC.

This rearrangement joins TRBV19 to TRBJ1-1, with D uncertain. The V and J ends lost 0 bases and 7 bases respectively, with 9 bases between them. CDR1 is LNHDA, CDR2 SQIVND, per germline (reference sequence). This CDR3 has 13 residues. Here the CDR3 reads CASSIDRGGEAFF. CDR3 bases: TGTGCCAGTAGTATAGATCGGGGAGGTGAAGCTTTCTTT.

J is TRBJ2-7 and V is TRBV11-2, with D possibly being TRBD1 (5 bases). Germline V CDR1 and CDR2: SGHAT, FQNNGV. This CDR3 is 13 amino acids long. V shed 1 base and J shed 6 bases, with 10 bases lying between them. The CDR3 region is CASSLGDSFEQYF. The CDR3 DNA reads TGTGCCAGCAGCTTAGGTGACAGCTTCGAGCAGTACTTC.